The TCR beta chain under discussion was sequenced for a study of blood T cell repertoires in COVID-19 (dated by TCRdb to 2018 to 2020). Context from the whole study: The collaborator samples originated in the United States, Italy and Spain and spanned the acute and convalescent phases of COVID-19. Nearly every sample came with metadata listing a de-identified subject ID, COVID-19 status, age in years and sex. The repertoires were released in a freely available public database meant as a resource for research on the immune response to SARS-CoV-2. HLA class I and class II types, where available, came from metadata supplied by the sample provider rather than from assay-based typing. The samples were drawn from two sources: the first 160 participants of the ongoing ImmuneRACE study, and 1,254 subjects contributed by 6 global collaborators. Deeply sampled blood TCRbeta repertoires from subjects exposed to, actively infected with, or recovered from COVID-19 were included in the dataset. The material from the prospective study consisted of cDNA or gDNA derived from T cells, B-cell-depleted T cells, or PBMCs. Overall study results and their limits: Clinical and demographic metadata were provided uncurated, with the amount varying by source and participant.

This clone was seen more than once but under ten times. Its binding antigen is unknown. Base qualities are missing; no much larger clone stands one base away. Whole blood was collected in K2EDTA tubes by collaborating institutions according to the institutions' own protocols. Collaborator samples were shipped for TCRbeta analysis as frozen whole blood, isolated PBMCs, or DNA extracted from either sample type. Based on the germline V gene, the CDR1 and CDR2 sequences are WSHSY and SAAADI. Trimming removed 3 bases from V and 5 bases from J, leaving 16 bases between the germline ends. Including cysteine and phenylalanine, the CDR3 has 16 amino acids. The read is trimmed to its CDR3 DNA, 48 bases read in frame from base 1. TCRbeta CDR3 regions were amplified from genomic DNA using the immunoSEQ Assay, a bias-controlled multiplex PCR. Regarding the original processing steps: Nucleated cell counts per sample were estimated from amplification of reference gene primers within the assay. Sequence reads were collapsed and filtered to measure the absolute abundance of every unique TCRbeta CDR3 rearrangement. For each sample, productive Simpson clonality was calculated as the square root of Simpson's diversity index across productive rearrangements. TCRdb stores this immuneACCESS table with in-frame sequences only. Part of the clones is absent; in the studies checked, under half of the shortfall reflects unresolved V genes, and no reason is known for the rest. The DNA was the basis for D and trimming; V, J and clone size are from that table. The sample table shows roughly 62,000 clones, and around 87% are seen once. Together, the top ten hold 7.4% of the sample.

The sequence was collected from a human donor with active COVID-19. The donor label of this sample is uncertain. The sequence is built from TRBV10-2 and TRBJ2-2; 6 matching bases give a weak D call of TRBD2. Material: peripheral blood. The sequenced DNA is TGCGCCAGCAGTGAAGCCCTAGCGATGGGAACCGGGGAGCTGTTTTTT. Its translation reads: CASSEALAMGTGELFF.